The 26 T cell receptor beta chains given below trace back to one sample, sequenced in a study of response to subunit inactivated influenza vaccine. Via MiXCR, TCRdb re-called the RT-PCR reads, giving one row per CDR3 protein. Of some 850,000 distinct CDR3 sequences in the sample, 18% were seen once. The starting material was PBMCs from blood, obtained 4 to 6 days after vaccination. These TCRs come from a man in his fifties or sixties who received an inactivated influenza vaccine.

This clonotype was counted a few times. This chain uses TRBV5-1 with TRBJ2-7, with TRBD1 matching over 7 bases. The CDR3 totals 15 residues. Germline CDR1 and CDR2: SGHRS and YFSETQ. J lost 2 bases, V lost 0 bases, and 5 bases had no gene match. The CDR3 region is CASSLGVGGTYEQYF. The CDR3 region has the DNA TGCGCCAGCAGCTTGGGGGTAGGGGGCACCTACGAGCAGTACTTC.

The chain carries TRBV5-1 and TRBJ1-6, with 7 bases identical to TRBD1. Trimming took 7 bases from V and 10 from J; bases not matched to a gene: 11. The germline CDR1 and CDR2 sequences are SGHRS and YFSETQ. CDR3 length: 14 residues. CDR3 loop: CASRGTGAGSPLHF. CDR3 DNA sequence: TGCGCCAGCCGGGGAACAGGGGCCGGATCACCCCTCCACTTT. Filled out from reference TRBV5-1 and TRBJ1-6, the complete variable domain reads KAGVTQTPRYLIKTRGQQVTLSCSPISGHRSVSWYQQTPGQGLQFLFEYFSETQRNKGNFPGRFSGRQFSNSRSEMNVSTLELGDSALYLCASRGTGAGSPLHFGNGTRLTVT.

This clonotype was observed a few times. The CDR3 here is CASSLGTSGTFSYEQYF. CDR3 sequence (DNA): TGTGCCAGCAGCTTAGGGACTAGCGGCACCTTCTCCTACGAGCAGTACTTC. The J gene is TRBJ2-7, the V gene TRBV7-2, with 10 bases fitting TRBD2. V was clipped by 1 base and J by 0 bases; unmatched bases: 6. Germline V gene sequence: CDR1 SGHTA, CDR2 FQGNSA. The CDR3 extends over 17 amino acids.

About this clonotype: In this CDR3 the conserved last residue, phenylalanine or tryptophan, is missing, so a read error is likely. The chain joins TRBV20-1 to TRBJ1-1; no clear D gene. V lost 1 base and J lost 5, with 11 bases in between. CDR3 size: 13 residues. Germline CDR1 DFQATT, CDR2 SNEGSKA (reference sequence). Here the CDR3 DNA reads TGCAGTGCTAGAGCGGGTCCAAGGACTGAAGCTTTCCTT. It is translated as CSARAGPRTEAFL.

There are many counts of this clonotype. The chain recombines TRBV12-3 or TRBV12-4 with TRBJ2-1; 8 bases are a match to TRBD2. The CDR3 sequence is 13 residues long. CDR3 protein: CASGGGIYNEQFF. The CDR3 region has the DNA TGTGCTTCGGGGGGGGGTATTTACAATGAGCAGTTCTTC.

The V and J genes are TRBV7-9 and TRBJ2-3, with D possibly being TRBD1 (6 bases). The CDR3 sequence is 16 residues long. V was cut by 1 base and J by 2 bases, with 13 bases left in between. Germline CDR1 and CDR2: SEHNR and FQNEAQ (reference sequence). The CDR3 protein is CASSLGLWTATDTQYF. CDR3 DNA sequence: TGTGCCAGCAGCTTAGGACTCTGGACAGCCACAGATACGCAGTATTTT.

This clonotype was seen a few times. V is TRBV7-6 and J is TRBJ2-7; 11 bases fit TRBD2. Per the germline V gene, CDR1 is SGHVS and CDR2 is FNYEAQ. The CDR3 extends over 18 amino acids. With V trimmed by 4 bases and J by 0 bases, 11 bases remained unmatched. CDR3 sequence: CASSSNPPGTSGSYEQYF. As DNA, the CDR3 is TGTGCCAGCAGCTCCAACCCGCCCGGGACTAGCGGCTCCTACGAGCAGTACTTC.

The chain joins TRBV7-9 to TRBJ2-7, with 8 bases fitting TRBD2. CDR1 SEHNR and CDR2 FQNEAQ come from the germline V gene (reference sequence). This CDR3 spans 15 amino acids. The V and J ends lost 0 bases and 1 base, in that order; junction bases with no gene match: 2. CDR3 residues: CASSLAGTRSYEQYF. CDR3 sequence (DNA): TGTGCCAGCAGCTTAGCGGGGACTAGGTCCTACGAGCAGTACTTC.

This clonotype appeared a few times. The CDR3 is CASSYQPNNEQFF. CDR3 bases: TGTGCCAGCAGCTATCAGCCGAACAATGAGCAGTTCTTC. V usage is TRBV13 and J usage is TRBJ2-1; D gene uncertain. CDR1 is PRHDT, CDR2 FYEKMQ, per germline (reference sequence). V lost 4 bases and J lost 5, with 9 bases in between. This CDR3 has 13 residues.

This clonotype was recorded a few times. J is TRBJ2-7 and V is TRBV29-1, with TRBD1 matching 8 bases. The CDR3 runs 13 residues. Germline CDR1 reads SQVTM; CDR2 reads ANQGSEA. J was trimmed by 7 bases and V by 7 bases; bases with no gene match: 12. DNA for the CDR3: TGCAGCGGCCCCGGGACAGGTGGCGGTGAGCAGTACTTC. Amino acid sequence: CSGPGTGGGEQYF.

This clonotype was recorded a few times. V usage is TRBV27 and J usage is TRBJ2-5; 9 bases are a match to TRBD2. The CDR3 is made up of 15 amino acids. Germline-derived CDR1 and CDR2 are MNHEY and SMNVEV (reference sequence). Losses at the gene ends were 5 bases for V and 3 bases for J; bases not matched to a gene: 7. CDR3 residues: CASSPYSGSEETQYF. The CDR3 coding sequence is TGTGCCAGCAGTCCCTATAGCGGGAGTGAAGAGACCCAGTACTTC.

A few counts support this clonotype. The J gene is TRBJ2-2, the V gene TRBV2, with TRBD2 matching over 8 bases. CDR3 size: 15 residues. With V trimmed by 7 bases and J by 4 bases, 8 bases remained unmatched. CDR1 is SNHLY, CDR2 FYNNEI, per germline. In DNA, the CDR3 is TGTGCCAGCACGGTCCAGCGGGAGTTCACCGGGGAGCTGTTTTTT. Translated, it gives CASTVQREFTGELFF.

This chain joins TRBV20-1 and TRBJ2-1, with D tentatively TRBD1 (5 bases). The ends were cut back, 0 bases at V and 3 bases at J, with 9 bases in the middle. The CDR3 loop spans 14 amino acids. Germline CDR1 and CDR2: DFQATT and SNEGSKA (reference sequence). The CDR3 DNA is TGCAGTGCTAGAGATCCAGACAGCTACAATGAGCAGTTCTTC. Protein product: CSARDPDSYNEQFF.

The chain joins TRBV5-1 to TRBJ1-6; 9 positions agree with TRBD1. Germline V gives CDR1 SGHRS, CDR2 YFSETQ. The CDR3 runs 15 residues. V lost 4 bases and J lost 6; bases outside the gene matches: 5. The DNA of the CDR3 is TGCGCCAGCAGCACGGGACAGGGCCCTAATTCACCCCTCCACTTT. Residues: CASSTGQGPNSPLHF.

The genes are TRBV7-2 and TRBJ2-5; no definite D call. The CDR3 is made up of 14 amino acids. Germline V gene lookup returns CDR1 SGHTA and CDR2 FQGNSA. The ends were cut back, 3 bases at V and 5 bases at J, with 13 bases in the middle. The CDR3 loop is CASSFGPWAETQYF. CDR3 bases: TGTGCCAGCAGCTTCGGGCCCTGGGCCGAGACCCAGTACTTC.

V gene TRBV15 combines with J gene TRBJ2-1, with 8 bases fitting TRBD2. V trimming: 2 bases; J trimming: 0 bases; junction bases outside the gene matches: 3. The CDR3 is 16 amino acids. The germline CDR1 and CDR2 sequences are LNHNV and YYDKDF (reference sequence). CDR3 nucleotide sequence: TGTGCCACCAGCAGATTAGCGGGGAACTCCTACAATGAGCAGTTCTTC. Translating gives CATSRLAGNSYNEQFF. The full variable domain, its missing parts supplied by reference TRBV15 and TRBJ2-1, is DAMVIQNPRYQVTQFGKPVTLSCSQTLNHNVMYWYQQKSSQAPKLLFHYYDKDFNNEADTPDNFQSRRPNTSFCFLDIRSPGLGDTAMYLCATSRLAGNSYNEQFFGPGTRLTVL.

This clonotype has ten or more counts. The chain uses TRBV10-3 and TRBJ2-7; perhaps TRBD2 as D (6 bases). The germline V gene encodes CDR1 ENHRY and CDR2 SYGVKD. V lost 8 bases and J 6 bases, leaving 11 bases between the germline ends. This CDR3 has 11 amino acids. The CDR3 loop reads CAISPSVEQYF. The DNA for the CDR3 is TGTGCCATCTCGCCTAGCGTCGAGCAGTACTTC.

The J gene is TRBJ1-6, the V gene TRBV5-5; no clear D gene. Trimming left V 4 bases short and J 10 bases short, with 21 bases between. Looked up from germline, CDR1 is SGHKS and CDR2 is YYEKEE (reference sequence). The CDR3 runs 16 residues. The CDR3 region has the DNA TGTGCCAGCAGCCTCTCCGGACTTCCCGATTACTCACCCCTCCACTTT. The encoded protein is CASSLSGLPDYSPLHF.

This chain connects TRBV20-1 to TRBJ2-6; 7 bases are shared with TRBD2. V dropped 0 bases and J dropped 0; count of bases not matched to a gene: 5. The CDR3 totals 17 residues. Germline CDR1 and CDR2: DFQATT and SNEGSKA (reference sequence). The chain's CDR3 is CSARDNGGTSGANVLTF. The CDR3 DNA follows: TGCAGTGCTAGAGATAACGGGGGGACCTCTGGGGCCAACGTCCTGACTTTC.

This clonotype has more than one count but fewer than ten. The chain couples TRBV20-1 to TRBJ2-3; 7 bases line up with TRBD2. Germline V gives CDR1 DFQATT, CDR2 SNEGSKA (reference sequence). V trimming: 0 bases; J trimming: 1 base; junction bases outside the gene matches: 7. The length of the CDR3 is 16 residues. As DNA, the CDR3 is TGCAGTGCTAGAGATTTGGCGCTAGCGGGCACAGATACGCAGTATTTT. Amino acids: CSARDLALAGTDTQYF.

The sample holds many counts of this clonotype. The chain has TRBV12-3 or TRBV12-4 and TRBJ1-6, with D unresolved. The CDR3 totals 13 residues. Trimming took 7 bases from V and 5 from J, leaving 9 bases between them. The CDR3 protein is CASTTEHNSPLHF. In DNA, the CDR3 is TGTGCCAGCACGACGGAACATAATTCACCCCTCCACTTT.

This clonotype came up a few times. The V gene is TRBV11-2, the J gene TRBJ2-6; 8 bases line up with TRBD1. CDR3 size: 19 residues. V lost 4 bases to trimming and J lost 0 bases; unmatched junction nucleotides: 11. Germline V gives CDR1 SGHAT, CDR2 FQNNGV. The CDR3 protein is CASSSGQGIISSGANVLTF. The CDR3 coding sequence is TGTGCCAGCAGCTCCGGACAGGGAATCATTTCCTCTGGGGCCAACGTCCTGACTTTC.

V usage is TRBV10-2 and J usage is TRBJ2-2, with D possibly TRBD1 on 7 matching bases. CDR3 length: 14 amino acids. V was trimmed by 10 bases and J by 3 bases, leaving 15 bases between them. Germline loops: CDR1 WSHSY, CDR2 SAAADI. CDR3 in DNA: TGCGCCATGTCGACAGGGACTGACACCGGGGAGCTGTTTTTT. Its translation: CAMSTGTDTGELFF.

The chain combines TRBV29-1 with TRBJ2-1; D not certain. The CDR3 length is 13 residues. Germline V gene sequence: CDR1 SQVTM, CDR2 ANQGSEA. The V and J ends lost 6 bases and 2 bases respectively, with 11 bases between them. For the CDR3, the DNA is TGCAGCGTGGACGTCAGTCCCTACAATGAGCAGTTCTTC. Encoded protein: CSVDVSPYNEQFF.

The chain recombines TRBV12-3 or TRBV12-4 with TRBJ1-3; D gene unclear. V was trimmed by 2 bases and J by 11 bases, leaving 7 bases between them. This CDR3 is 11 amino acids long. CDR3: CASSLLGSIYF. As DNA, the CDR3 is TGTGCCAGCAGTTTATTGGGATCCATATATTTT.

There are a few counts of this clonotype. The V gene is TRBV20-1, the J gene TRBJ1-5; D call uncertain. Germline V gene lookup returns CDR1 DFQATT and CDR2 SNEGSKA (reference sequence). V was clipped by 3 bases and J by 2 bases, with 8 bases between them. CDR3 length equals 13 residues. The CDR3 loop reads CSASMQGNQPQHF. The CDR3 bases are TGCAGTGCTAGTATGCAGGGCAATCAGCCCCAGCATTTT.